The 9 T cell receptor beta chains below were found in one sample sequenced in a study of shared clonotypes between healthy human individuals. Profiling relied on immunoSEQ multiplex PCR, and the TCRdb table lists in-frame clones only, not all of them. The sample shows a few million clones, over 85% of them seen only once. The specimen was naive CD4+ T cells sorted from blood. The subset was: CD45RA+ positively selected. The receptors come from a man between 18 and 35 years old in good health.

This chain joins TRBV5-6 and TRBJ1-2, with unresolved D. Trimming took 0 bases from V and 8 from J, leaving 14 bases between them. CDR1 is SGHDT and CDR2 is YYEEEE in the germline V gene. The CDR3 is made up of 14 amino acids. The CDR3 bases are TGTGCCAGCAGCTTGGACGGCGGTCTCGGAGGCTACACCTTC. Translation gives CASSLDGGLGGYTF.

The J gene is TRBJ1-2, the V gene TRBV6-6; no clear D. V was trimmed by 4 bases and J by 2 bases, leaving 14 bases between them. The germline CDR1 and CDR2 sequences are MNHNY and SVGAGI (reference sequence). CDR3 length: 15 residues. The CDR3: CASSFIVAGNYGYTF. CDR3 nucleotides: TGTGCCAGCAGTTTTATTGTGGCGGGGAACTATGGCTACACCTTC.

The V gene is TRBV6-1, the J gene TRBJ2-1; D call uncertain. The germline V gene encodes CDR1 MNHNS and CDR2 SASEGT. The CDR3 is made up of 14 amino acids. V lost 2 bases to trimming and J lost 5 bases, with 10 bases between them. The CDR3 DNA is TGTGCCAGCAGTGAATTAGTGTTCCACAATGAGCAGTTCTTC. Protein sequence: CASSELVFHNEQFF.

J is TRBJ2-5 and V is TRBV5-1; D could derive from TRBD1 or TRBD2 (6 bases each). Per germline, CDR1 SGHRS and CDR2 YFSETQ. V lost 6 bases and J lost 1, with 16 bases in between. CDR3 length equals 15 residues. Here the CDR3 reads CASNPQGRGQETQYF. The CDR3 DNA reads TGCGCCAGCAACCCCCAGGGGCGGGGCCAAGAGACCCAGTACTTC.

The chain couples TRBV7-2 to TRBJ2-6; D uncertain. This CDR3 region has 16 residues. Trimming removed 2 bases at V and 0 bases at J, with 8 bases between. CDR1 SGHTA and CDR2 FQGNSA come from the germline V gene. The CDR3, as DNA: TGTGCCAGCAGCTTAAGCCGCCCCTCTGGGGCCAACGTCCTGACTTTC. This encodes CASSLSRPSGANVLTF.

This clone was recorded once. This sequence joins TRBV19 and TRBJ2-3; tentative D call: TRBD1 (6 bases). The germline gives CDR1 LNHDA, CDR2 SQIVND (reference sequence). The length of the CDR3 is 16 residues. V gave up 0 bases and J gave up 4 bases, with 14 bases separating them. Here the CDR3 reads CASSIDLWQGPDTQYF. The DNA of the CDR3 is TGTGCCAGTAGTATAGATCTATGGCAGGGGCCAGATACGCAGTATTTT. Full variable domain (rest looked up from reference TRBV19 and TRBJ2-3): DGGITQSPKYLFRKEGQNVTLSCEQNLNHDAMYWYRQDPGQGLRLIYYSQIVNDFQKGDIAEGYSVSREKKESFPLTVTSAQKNPTAFYLCASSIDLWQGPDTQYFGPGTRLTVL.

The V and J genes are TRBV18 and TRBJ1-5; 9 bases line up with TRBD1. The junction had 7 bases not matched to a gene; V was cut back by 5 bases and J by 2 bases. The CDR3 has 16 amino acids. Germline CDR1 and CDR2: KGHSH and LQKENI. Here the CDR3 reads CASSVTGGWGNQPQHF. In nucleotides, the CDR3 is TGTGCCAGCTCAGTCACAGGGGGCTGGGGCAATCAGCCCCAGCATTTT.

V usage is TRBV28 and J usage is TRBJ1-6; tentatively, D is TRBD1 (6 bases). Germline V CDR1 and CDR2: MDHEN, SYDVKM. Trimming removed 3 bases from V and 7 bases from J, with 10 bases in between. This CDR3 contains 14 residues. The CDR3 coding sequence is TGTGCCAGCAGTTTCCTGCAGGGGAATTCACCCCTCCACTTT. It translates to CASSFLQGNSPLHF. Full variable domain (rest looked up from reference TRBV28 and TRBJ1-6): DVKVTQSSRYLVKRTGEKVFLECVQDMDHENMFWYRQDPGLGLRLIYFSYDVKMKEKGDIPEGYSVSREKKERFSLILESASTNQTSMYLCASSFLQGNSPLHFGNGTRLTVT.

This clone was found once. The rearrangement joins TRBV6-5 to TRBJ2-3, with 7 bases aligning to TRBD1. The J segment lost 0 bases and the V segment lost 6 bases, leaving 6 bases of the junction unmatched. This CDR3 is 15 amino acids long. Germline-derived CDR1 and CDR2 are MNHEY and SVGAGI. CDR3 residues: CASRKDRTSTDTQYF. The CDR3 bases are TGTGCCAGCAGAAAGGACAGGACTAGCACAGATACGCAGTATTTT.